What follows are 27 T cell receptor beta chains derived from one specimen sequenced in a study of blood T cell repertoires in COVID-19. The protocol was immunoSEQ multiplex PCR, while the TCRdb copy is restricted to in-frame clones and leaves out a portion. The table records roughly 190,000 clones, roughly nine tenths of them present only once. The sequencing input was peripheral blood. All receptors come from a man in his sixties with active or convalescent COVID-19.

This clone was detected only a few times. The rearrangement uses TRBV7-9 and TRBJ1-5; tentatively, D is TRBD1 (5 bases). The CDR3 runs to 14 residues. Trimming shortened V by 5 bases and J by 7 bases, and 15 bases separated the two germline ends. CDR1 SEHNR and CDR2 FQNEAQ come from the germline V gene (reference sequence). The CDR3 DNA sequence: TGTGCCAGCAGCACCGGCGGGGCGGGGCAGCCCCAGCATTTT. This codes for CASSTGGAGQPQHF.

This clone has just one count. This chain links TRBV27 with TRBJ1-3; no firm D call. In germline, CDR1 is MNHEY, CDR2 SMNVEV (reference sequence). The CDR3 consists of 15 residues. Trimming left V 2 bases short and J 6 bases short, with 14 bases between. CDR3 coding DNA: TGTGCCAGCAGTTTAGTCAGTCCAGTGCAAAACACCATATATTTT. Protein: CASSLVSPVQNTIYF.

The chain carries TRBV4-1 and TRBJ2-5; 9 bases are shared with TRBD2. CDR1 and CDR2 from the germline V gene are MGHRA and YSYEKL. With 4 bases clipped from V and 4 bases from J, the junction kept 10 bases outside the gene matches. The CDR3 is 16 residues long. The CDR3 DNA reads TGCGCCAGCAGCCCCCTCCGCGGGGGGGCCGGAGAGACCCAGTACTTC. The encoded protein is CASSPLRGGAGETQYF.

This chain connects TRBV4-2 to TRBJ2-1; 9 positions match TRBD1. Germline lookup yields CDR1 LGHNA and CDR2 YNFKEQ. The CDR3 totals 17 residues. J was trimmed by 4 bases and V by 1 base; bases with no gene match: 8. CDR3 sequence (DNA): TGTGCCAGCAGCCAAGTGGGGACAGGGAGAGCTTACAATGAGCAGTTCTTC. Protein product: CASSQVGTGRAYNEQFF.

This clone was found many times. DNA of the CDR3: TGTGCCAGCAGCCCGACAGGGCAAGAGCAGTACTTC. It is translated as CASSPTGQEQYF. The chain has TRBV3-1 (or the pseudogene TRBV3-2) and TRBJ2-7; 7 nucleotides align to TRBD1. The CDR3 covers 12 residues. Germline trimming cut 4 bases from V and 7 bases from J; bases unmatched to any gene: 4. Germline CDR1 LGHDT, CDR2 YNNKEL (reference sequence).

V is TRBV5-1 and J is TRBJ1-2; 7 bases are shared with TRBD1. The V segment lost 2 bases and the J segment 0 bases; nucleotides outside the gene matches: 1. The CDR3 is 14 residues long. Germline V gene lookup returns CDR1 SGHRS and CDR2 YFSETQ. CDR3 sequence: CASSLQGTNYGYTF. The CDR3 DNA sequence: TGCGCCAGCAGCTTACAGGGGACTAACTATGGCTACACCTTC.

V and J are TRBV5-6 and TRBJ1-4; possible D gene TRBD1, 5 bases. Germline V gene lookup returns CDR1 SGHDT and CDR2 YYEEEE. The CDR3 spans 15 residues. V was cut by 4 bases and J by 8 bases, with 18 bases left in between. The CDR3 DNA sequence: TGTGCCAGCAGCCCAATGTCAGGGTGGAAGGAAAAACTGTTTTTT. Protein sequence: CASSPMSGWKEKLFF.

The CDR3: CATSRVAGSGSPLHF. In nucleotides, the CDR3 is TGTGCCACCAGCAGAGTGGCGGGCTCGGGTTCACCCCTCCACTTT. The chain uses TRBV15 and TRBJ1-6; D gene uncertain. The V and J ends lost 1 base and 9 bases respectively, with 13 bases between them. CDR1 and CDR2 (germline): LNHNV, YYDKDF (reference sequence). The CDR3 spans 15 residues.

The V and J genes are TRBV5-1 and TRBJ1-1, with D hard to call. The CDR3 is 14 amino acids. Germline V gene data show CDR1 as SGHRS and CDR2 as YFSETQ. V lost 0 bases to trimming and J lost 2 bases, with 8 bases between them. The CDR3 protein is CASSLGHINTEAFF. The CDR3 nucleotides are TGCGCCAGCAGCTTGGGACACATAAACACTGAAGCTTTCTTT.

The CDR3 reads CSVEPRPDTEAFF. The CDR3 bases are TGCAGCGTTGAGCCTAGGCCCGACACTGAAGCTTTCTTT. The chain combines TRBV29-1 with TRBJ1-1; D remains ambiguous. The CDR3 is 13 amino acids. The germline V gene has CDR1 SQVTM and CDR2 ANQGSEA. V was shortened by 3 bases and J by 3 bases, with 11 bases between the two germline ends.

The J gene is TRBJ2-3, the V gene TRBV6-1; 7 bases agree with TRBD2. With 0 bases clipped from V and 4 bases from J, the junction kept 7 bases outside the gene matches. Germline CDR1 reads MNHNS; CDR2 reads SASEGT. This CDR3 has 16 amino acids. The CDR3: CASSEAGGGVSDTQYF. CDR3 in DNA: TGTGCCAGCAGTGAAGCCGGTGGGGGGGTCTCAGATACGCAGTATTTT.

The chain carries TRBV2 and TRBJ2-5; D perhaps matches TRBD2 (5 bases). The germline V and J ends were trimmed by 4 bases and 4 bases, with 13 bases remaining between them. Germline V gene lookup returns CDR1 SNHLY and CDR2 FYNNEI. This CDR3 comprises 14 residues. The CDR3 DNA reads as TGTGCCAGCAGTGCCGCTAGCACACGAGAGACCCAGTACTTC. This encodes CASSAASTRETQYF.

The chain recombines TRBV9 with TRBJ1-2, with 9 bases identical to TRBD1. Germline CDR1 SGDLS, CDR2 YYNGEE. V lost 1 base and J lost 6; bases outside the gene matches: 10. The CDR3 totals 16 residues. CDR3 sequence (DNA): TGTGCCAGCAGCGTATCGTGGACCGGGACAGGGAATGGCTACACCTTC. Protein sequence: CASSVSWTGTGNGYTF. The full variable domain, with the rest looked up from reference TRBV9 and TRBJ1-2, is DSGVTQTPKHLITATGQRVTLRCSPRSGDLSVYWYQQSLDQGLQFLIQYYNGEERAKGNILERFSAQQFPDLHSELNLSSLELGDSALYFCASSVSWTGTGNGYTFGSGTRLTVV.

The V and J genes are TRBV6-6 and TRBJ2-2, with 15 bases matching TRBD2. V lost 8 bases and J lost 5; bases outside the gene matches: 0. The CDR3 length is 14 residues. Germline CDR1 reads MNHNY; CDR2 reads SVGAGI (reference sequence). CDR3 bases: TGTGCCAGCGGACTAGCGGGGGGGACCGGGGAGCTGTTTTTT. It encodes CASGLAGGTGELFF.

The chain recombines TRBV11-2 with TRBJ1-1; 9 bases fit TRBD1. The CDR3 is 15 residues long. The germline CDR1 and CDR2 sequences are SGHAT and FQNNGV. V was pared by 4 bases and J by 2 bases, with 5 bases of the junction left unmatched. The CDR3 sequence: CASSSPGQGNTEAFF. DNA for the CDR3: TGTGCCAGCAGCTCCCCGGGACAGGGTAACACTGAAGCTTTCTTT.

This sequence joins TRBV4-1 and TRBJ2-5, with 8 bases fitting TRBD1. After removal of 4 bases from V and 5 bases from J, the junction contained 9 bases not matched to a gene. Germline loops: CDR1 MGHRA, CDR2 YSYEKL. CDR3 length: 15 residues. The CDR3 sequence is CASSLGQGTSETQYF. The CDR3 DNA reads TGCGCCAGCAGCCTAGGACAGGGTACGTCCGAGACCCAGTACTTC.

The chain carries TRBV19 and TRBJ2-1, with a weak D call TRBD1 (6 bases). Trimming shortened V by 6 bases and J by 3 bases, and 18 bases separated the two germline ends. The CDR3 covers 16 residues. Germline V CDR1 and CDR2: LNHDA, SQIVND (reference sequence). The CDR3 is CASSHNPGHDYNEQFF. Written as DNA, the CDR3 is TGTGCCAGTAGCCACAACCCGGGACATGACTACAATGAGCAGTTCTTC.

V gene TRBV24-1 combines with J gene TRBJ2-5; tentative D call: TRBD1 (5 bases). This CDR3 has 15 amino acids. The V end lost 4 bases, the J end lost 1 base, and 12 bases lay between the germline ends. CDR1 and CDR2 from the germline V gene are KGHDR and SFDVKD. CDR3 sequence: CATSESGWIQETQYF. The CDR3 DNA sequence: TGTGCCACCAGTGAGTCAGGGTGGATCCAAGAGACCCAGTACTTC.

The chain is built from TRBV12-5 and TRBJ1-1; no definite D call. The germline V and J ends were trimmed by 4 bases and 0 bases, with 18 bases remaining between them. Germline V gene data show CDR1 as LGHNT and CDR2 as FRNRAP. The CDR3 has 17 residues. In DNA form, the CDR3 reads TGTGCTAGTGGTTACTACCCAGCTCTAACGGTGAACACTGAAGCTTTCTTT. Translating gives CASGYYPALTVNTEAFF.

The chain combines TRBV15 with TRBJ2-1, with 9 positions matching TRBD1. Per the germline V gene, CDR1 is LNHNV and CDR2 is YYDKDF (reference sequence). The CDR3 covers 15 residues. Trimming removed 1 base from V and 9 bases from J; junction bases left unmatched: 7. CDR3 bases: TGTGCCACCAGCAGAGCTGGGACAGGGTATGGTGAGCAGTTCTTC. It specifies CATSRAGTGYGEQFF.

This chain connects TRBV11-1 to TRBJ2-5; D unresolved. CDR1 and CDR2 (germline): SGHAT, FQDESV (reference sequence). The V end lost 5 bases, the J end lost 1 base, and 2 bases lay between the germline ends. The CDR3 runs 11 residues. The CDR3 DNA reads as TGTGCCAGCAGCCTCCAAGAGACCCAGTACTTC. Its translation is CASSLQETQYF.

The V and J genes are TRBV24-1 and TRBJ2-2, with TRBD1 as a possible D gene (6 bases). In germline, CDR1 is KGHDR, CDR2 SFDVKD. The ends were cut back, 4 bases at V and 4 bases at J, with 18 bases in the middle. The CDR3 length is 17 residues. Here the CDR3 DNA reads TGTGCCACCAGTGACTCCCGCAGGGGCCATAGCACCGGGGAGCTGTTTTTT. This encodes CATSDSRRGHSTGELFF.

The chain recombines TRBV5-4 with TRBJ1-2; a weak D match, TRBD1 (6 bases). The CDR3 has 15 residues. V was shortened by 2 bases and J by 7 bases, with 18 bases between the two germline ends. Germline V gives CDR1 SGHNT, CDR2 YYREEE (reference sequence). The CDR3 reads CASSFLIDRIGGYTF. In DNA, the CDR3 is TGTGCCAGCAGCTTTTTAATTGACAGGATCGGTGGCTACACCTTC. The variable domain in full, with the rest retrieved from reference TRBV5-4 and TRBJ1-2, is ETGVTQSPTHLIKTRGQQVTLRCSSQSGHNTVSWYQQALGQGPQFIFQYYREEENGRGNFPPRFSGLQFPNYSSELNVNALELDDSALYLCASSFLIDRIGGYTFGSGTRLTVV.

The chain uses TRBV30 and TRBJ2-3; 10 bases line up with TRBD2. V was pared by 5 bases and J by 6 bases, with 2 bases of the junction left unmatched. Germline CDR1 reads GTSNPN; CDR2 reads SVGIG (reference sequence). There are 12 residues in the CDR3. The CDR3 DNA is TGTGCCTGGGGGACTAGCGCGGATACGCAGTATTTT. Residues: CAWGTSADTQYF.

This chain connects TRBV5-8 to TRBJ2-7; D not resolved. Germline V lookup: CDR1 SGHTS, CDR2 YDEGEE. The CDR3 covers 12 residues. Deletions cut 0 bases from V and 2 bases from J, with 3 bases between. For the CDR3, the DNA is TGTGCCAGCAGCTTGGGTACCTACGAGCAGTACTTC. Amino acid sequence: CASSLGTYEQYF. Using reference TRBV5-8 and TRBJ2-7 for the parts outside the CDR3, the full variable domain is EAGVTQSPTHLIKTRGQQATLRCSPISGHTSVYWYQQALGLGLQFLLWYDEGEERNRGNFPPRFSGRQFPNYSSELNVNALELEDSALYLCASSLGTYEQYFGPGTRLTVT.

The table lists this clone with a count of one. CDR3 in amino acids: CASSLLGGGENTEAFF. Here the CDR3 DNA reads TGTGCCAGCAGCCTTCTGGGAGGGGGAGAAAACACTGAAGCTTTCTTT. This chain links TRBV11-2 with TRBJ1-1; D is possibly TRBD1 (6 bases). Germline V gene data show CDR1 as SGHAT and CDR2 as FQNNGV. The length of the CDR3 is 16 residues. V lost 5 bases to trimming and J lost 2 bases, with 18 bases between them.

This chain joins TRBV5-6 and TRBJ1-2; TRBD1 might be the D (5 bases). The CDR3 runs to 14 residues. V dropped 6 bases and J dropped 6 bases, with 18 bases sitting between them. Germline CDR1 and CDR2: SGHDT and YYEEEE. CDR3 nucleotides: TGTGCCAGCAAAGGGTGGGCAGGGTCGGATGGCTACACCTTC. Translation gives CASKGWAGSDGYTF. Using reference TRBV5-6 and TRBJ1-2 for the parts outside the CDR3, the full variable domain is DAGVTQSPTHLIKTRGQQVTLRCSPKSGHDTVSWYQQALGQGPQFIFQYYEEEERQRGNFPDRFSGHQFPNYSSELNVNALLLGDSALYLCASKGWAGSDGYTFGSGTRLTVV.